These 13 T cell receptor beta chains came from one sample sequenced in a study of regulatory T cells in long-lasting Graves disease. Investigators prepared the TCR beta libraries by applying iRepertoire HTBI primers and Arm-PCR of CDR3 regions. TCRdb fed the multiplex PCR reads into MiXCR, producing one record per CDR3 protein. The table shows some 370,000 distinct CDR3 sequences, with 12% occurring only once. Time point described: newly diagnosed GD, antithyroid drugs for less than 3 months. Making the TCR library involved RNA that had been extracted from PBMCs. In addition, the sample was reused for a study of T cells in Graves' hyperthyroidism and ophthalmopathy.

The sample consisted of peripheral blood mononuclear cells (PBMCs), taken at new diagnosis, from a patient treated with antithyroid drugs. The receptors stem from a woman aged 18 to 35 with Graves disease.

This sequence joins TRBV16 and TRBJ2-1, with 8 bases identical to TRBD1. This CDR3 contains 16 residues. Germline V lookup: CDR1 KGHSY, CDR2 FQNENV. Trimming cost V 0 bases and J 7 bases; bases outside gene matches: 8. In DNA, the CDR3 is TGTGCCAGCAGCCAATCTTTACCGGACAGGGTAAATGAGCAGTTCTTC. This translates into CASSQSLPDRVNEQFF. The full variable domain, completed using reference TRBV16 and TRBJ2-1, is GEEVAQTPKHLVRGEGQKAKLYCAPIKGHSYVFWYQQVLKNEFKFLISFQNENVFDETGMPKERFSAKCLPNSPCSLEIQATKLEDSAVYFCASSQSLPDRVNEQFFGPGTRLTVL.

This chain connects TRBV6-2 or TRBV6-3 to TRBJ2-3; 11 bases line up with TRBD2. CDR1 is MNHEY and CDR2 is SVGEGT in the germline V gene. This CDR3 contains 15 residues. V was pared by 8 bases and J by 2 bases, with 6 bases of the junction left unmatched. The CDR3 reads CASEGLAAYTDTQYF. The CDR3 DNA follows: TGTGCCAGCGAGGGACTAGCGGCCTACACAGATACGCAGTATTTT.

This clonotype was recorded a few times. V gene TRBV24-1 combines with J gene TRBJ1-5; D remains ambiguous. This CDR3 has 15 residues. The V and J ends lost 9 bases and 0 bases respectively, with 14 bases between them. Germline V gene sequence: CDR1 KGHDR, CDR2 SFDVKD. The CDR3 loop is CATGAPSGSNQPQHF. In DNA form, the CDR3 reads TGTGCCACCGGCGCTCCATCGGGTAGCAATCAGCCCCAGCATTTT.

V gene TRBV5-1 combines with J gene TRBJ1-1; TRBD1 agrees at 9 bases. J was trimmed by 3 bases and V by 7 bases; bases with no gene match: 10. The CDR3 has 15 amino acids. Per the germline V gene, CDR1 is SGHRS and CDR2 is YFSETQ. Here the CDR3 reads CASRTGDRIYTEAFF. The CDR3 nucleotides are TGCGCCAGCCGGACAGGGGATAGGATATACACTGAAGCTTTCTTT.

The chain is built from TRBV2 and TRBJ2-1, with TRBD2 matching 9 bases. CDR3 length: 15 residues. CDR1 and CDR2 from the germline V gene are SNHLY and FYNNEI. V lost 10 bases, J lost 0 bases, and 7 bases stayed unmatched. As DNA, the CDR3 is TGTGCCACCACAATAGCGGGAGACTCCTACAATGAGCAGTTCTTC. Its translation is CATTIAGDSYNEQFF.

This clonotype was seen many times. This chain links TRBV5-1 with TRBJ2-7; D gene ambiguous. Germline V gene sequence: CDR1 SGHRS, CDR2 YFSETQ. V lost 0 bases and J lost 7, with 11 bases in between. The CDR3 spans 13 residues. CDR3 DNA sequence: TGCGCCAGCAGCTTGGCGATTACGGCTGAGCAGTACTTC. Translation: CASSLAITAEQYF.

The chain employs TRBV20-1 and TRBJ2-5; possibly TRBD2 for D (6 bases). Germline V lookup: CDR1 DFQATT, CDR2 SNEGSKA (reference sequence). This CDR3 region has 14 residues. V shed 2 bases and J shed 1 base, with 11 bases lying between them. The CDR3 nucleotides are TGCAGTGCTAGAAAGGTTAGCGGCCAAGAGACCCAGTACTTC. Translated: CSARKVSGQETQYF.

This clonotype came up many times. The rearrangement uses TRBV7-2 and TRBJ1-2; D might be TRBD1 (6 bases). Germline CDR1 is SGHTA and CDR2 is FQGNSA. Deletions cut 5 bases from V and 5 bases from J, with 18 bases between. The CDR3 runs to 15 residues. CDR3 in amino acids: CASSPEGGGSYGYTF. CDR3 nucleotide sequence: TGTGCCAGCAGCCCAGAAGGGGGGGGCTCGTATGGCTACACCTTC.

This clonotype was detected many times. The chain couples TRBV20-1 to TRBJ1-1; D unclear. Trimming pared 0 bases from V and 6 bases from J, leaving 17 bases between. Germline lookup yields CDR1 DFQATT and CDR2 SNEGSKA (reference sequence). The CDR3 has 15 residues. The CDR3 coding sequence is TGCAGTGCTAGAGATCTACTCCTTAGTATGCCTGAAGCTTTCTTT. Encoded protein: CSARDLLLSMPEAFF.

The table lists this clonotype with many counts. The CDR3 sequence is CASKDYYGYTF. As DNA, the CDR3 is TGTGCCAGCAAGGATTACTATGGCTACACCTTC. The rearrangement joins TRBV2 to TRBJ1-2; D ambiguous. V lost 7 bases and J lost 3, with 6 bases in between. The CDR3 is 11 amino acids. The germline gives CDR1 SNHLY, CDR2 FYNNEI.

On this clonotype itself: A read error may be the cause here, since a much bigger clone is one base away. The gene calls are TRBV5-1 and TRBJ1-4; 7 bases match TRBD1. The CDR3 extends over 15 amino acids. Germline CDR1 SGHRS, CDR2 YFSETQ. The CDR3 DNA reads as TGCACCAGCAGCTTGGGGGGACAGTCTAATGAAAAACTGTTTTTT. This encodes CTSSLGGQSNEKLFF.

The chain uses TRBV5-4 and TRBJ2-2; possible D gene TRBD2, 6 bases. The ends were cut back, 1 base at V and 1 base at J, with 11 bases in the middle. The CDR3 loop spans 16 amino acids. Germline V gene sequence: CDR1 SGHNT, CDR2 YYREEE (reference sequence). The CDR3: CASSLQWRENTGELFF. For the CDR3, the DNA is TGTGCCAGCAGCTTGCAGTGGCGGGAGAACACCGGGGAGCTGTTTTTT.

The chain carries TRBV20-1 and TRBJ2-7; perhaps TRBD2 as D (5 bases). Deletions cut 3 bases from V and 0 bases from J, with 15 bases between. This CDR3 is built from 15 residues. Germline CDR1 and CDR2: DFQATT and SNEGSKA (reference sequence). DNA of the CDR3: TGCAGTGCTAGTGCAGGAGGAGGAGGCTCCTACGAGCAGTACTTC. Its protein is CSASAGGGGSYEQYF.